These 22 T cell receptor beta chains originate from one sample sequenced in a study of blood T cell repertoires in COVID-19. The method was immunoSEQ multiplex PCR; TCRdb's version includes in-frame clones alone and lacks a portion of them. The sample lists 150,000 or so clones; around 82% were seen once. Sequencing was performed on PBMCs or T cells enriched from blood (not recorded which). Every receptor here comes from a man aged 40-55 years who had recovered from COVID-19.

The rearrangement uses TRBV2 and TRBJ1-5, with D perhaps matching TRBD1 (6 bases). V shed 4 bases and J shed 4 bases, with 17 bases lying between them. This CDR3 spans 16 amino acids. Per germline, CDR1 SNHLY and CDR2 FYNNEI. The CDR3 nucleotides are TGTGCCAGCAGTGTACCAACAGGGACAAGGAATCAGCCCCAGCATTTT. Residues: CASSVPTGTRNQPQHF.

This clone occurred a few times. This chain links TRBV6-1 with TRBJ2-5; TRBD2 matches 9 bases. Trimming took 1 base from V and 6 from J; bases not matched to a gene: 9. Germline loops: CDR1 MNHNS, CDR2 SASEGT. The CDR3 has 16 amino acids. CDR3 sequence: CASSEERRGGRKTQYF. The CDR3 nucleotides read TGTGCCAGCAGTGAAGAAAGGCGGGGGGGCCGAAAGACCCAGTACTTC.

The gene calls are TRBV5-1 and TRBJ2-7; 9 bases fit TRBD2. CDR1 and CDR2 (germline): SGHRS, YFSETQ. Trimming took 4 bases from V and 7 from J; bases not matched to a gene: 9. The CDR3 sequence is 14 residues long. This CDR3 reads CASSNSGGLEEQYV. The CDR3 region has the DNA TGCGCCAGCAGCAATAGCGGGGGCCTGGAAGAGCAGTACGTC.

CDR3 DNA: TGTGCCAGCAGTCGACGGGAGGGTCATAATTCACCCCTCCACTTT. It translates to CASSRREGHNSPLHF. The V call is TRBV7-2, the J call TRBJ1-6; no clear D gene. CDR3 length equals 15 residues. Germline CDR1 and CDR2: SGHTA and FQGNSA. V gave up 6 bases and J gave up 5 bases, with 14 bases separating them.

The chain links TRBV18 to TRBJ1-5; possibly TRBD1 for D (5 bases). Germline V gene lookup returns CDR1 KGHSH and CDR2 LQKENI. The CDR3 length is 13 residues. V lost 3 bases to trimming and J lost 6 bases, with 9 bases between them. Here the CDR3 DNA reads TGTGCCAGCTCACCGGGGGGACCTCAGCCCCAGCATTTT. Protein sequence: CASSPGGPQPQHF. Using reference TRBV18 and TRBJ1-5 for the parts outside the CDR3, the full variable domain is NAGVMQNPRHLVRRRGQEARLRCSPMKGHSHVYWYRQLPEEGLKFMVYLQKENIIDESGMPKERFSAEFPKEGPSILRIQQVVRGDSAAYFCASSPGGPQPQHFGDGTRLSIL.

This chain uses TRBV5-6 with TRBJ2-3, with D maybe TRBD2 (6 bases). In germline, CDR1 is SGHDT, CDR2 YYEEEE. This CDR3 is 17 amino acids long. The ends were cut back, 4 bases at V and 4 bases at J, with 22 bases in the middle. DNA of the CDR3: TGTGCCAGCAGCATTCCCCGGACACCCGGGGGACCAGATACGCAGTATTTT. Translation: CASSIPRTPGGPDTQYF. The whole variable domain, remainder taken from reference TRBV5-6 and TRBJ2-3, is DAGVTQSPTHLIKTRGQQVTLRCSPKSGHDTVSWYQQALGQGPQFIFQYYEEEERQRGNFPDRFSGHQFPNYSSELNVNALLLGDSALYLCASSIPRTPGGPDTQYFGPGTRLTVL.

This chain joins TRBV6-5 and TRBJ1-2; the D gene is possibly TRBD1 (6 bases). The CDR3 spans 12 residues. CDR1 and CDR2 (germline): MNHEY, SVGAGI. Trimming shortened V by 11 bases and J by 1 base, and 11 bases separated the two germline ends. The CDR3 sequence is CAAKDSNYGYTF. CDR3 bases: TGTGCCGCGAAGGACAGTAACTATGGCTACACCTTC.

CDR3: CAWRGTGGGEKLFF. The DNA of the CDR3 is TGTGCCTGGAGGGGAACAGGGGGCGGTGAAAAACTGTTTTTT. The V call is TRBV30, the J call TRBJ1-4; TRBD1 aligns across 9 bases. Trimming cost V 3 bases and J 7 bases; bases outside gene matches: 6. CDR1 GTSNPN and CDR2 SVGIG come from the germline V gene (reference sequence). The CDR3 is 14 amino acids. The variable domain in full, with the rest retrieved from reference TRBV30 and TRBJ1-4, is SQTIHQWPATLVQPVGSPLSLECTVEGTSNPNLYWYRQAAGRGLQLLFYSVGIGQISSEVPQNLSASRPQDRQFILSSKKLLLSDSGFYLCAWRGTGGGEKLFFGSGTQLSVL.

This clone was seen a single time. This chain connects TRBV9 to TRBJ2-4; 7 bases are a match to TRBD2. From germline, CDR1 is SGDLS and CDR2 YYNGEE. The CDR3 is 18 amino acids. V dropped 3 bases and J dropped 3; count of bases not matched to a gene: 15. The CDR3 spells CASSAPRGDRLGKNIQYF. CDR3 DNA: TGTGCCAGCAGCGCCCCCCGGGGGGATAGATTAGGCAAAAACATTCAGTACTTC.

The V call is TRBV5-1, the J call TRBJ2-3; a weak D match, TRBD2 (6 bases). The CDR3 consists of 17 residues. Germline assignment: CDR1 SGHRS and CDR2 YFSETQ. V gave up 0 bases and J gave up 2 bases, with 16 bases separating them. DNA of the CDR3: TGCGCCAGCAGCTTGGTACTGGCGGGGAACCCCACAGATACGCAGTATTTT. Its protein is CASSLVLAGNPTDTQYF.

The chain carries TRBV9 and TRBJ1-2, with TRBD1 matching over 9 bases. V shed 6 bases, J shed 4 bases, and the junction held 10 bases outside the gene matches. CDR1 is SGDLS and CDR2 is YYNGEE in the germline V gene. The CDR3 totals 15 residues. CDR3 amino acids: CASTPGQGLTYGYTF. The CDR3 coding sequence is TGTGCCAGCACCCCGGGACAGGGTTTGACCTATGGCTACACCTTC.

The chain uses TRBV6-1 and TRBJ1-1; D is possibly TRBD1 (6 bases). CDR1 and CDR2 from the germline V gene are MNHNS and SASEGT. V lost 2 bases and J 7 bases, leaving 17 bases between the germline ends. This CDR3 has 15 residues. The CDR3 sequence: CASSESGGRMNEAFF. In DNA, the CDR3 is TGTGCCAGCAGTGAATCGGGGGGGCGCATGAATGAAGCTTTCTTT.

The chain has TRBV10-3 and TRBJ2-3, with D hard to call. The CDR3 length is 14 residues. V was cut by 3 bases and J by 4 bases, with 11 bases left in between. Germline CDR1 ENHRY, CDR2 SYGVKD. CDR3 coding DNA: TGTGCCATCAGTGACGGGTATTCAGCAGATACGCAGTATTTT. This gives the protein CAISDGYSADTQYF.

The chain has TRBV7-9 and TRBJ2-3; weak D call: TRBD1 (6 bases). Germline V gene lookup returns CDR1 SEHNR and CDR2 FQNEAQ (reference sequence). V lost 7 bases and J lost 5, with 13 bases in between. This CDR3 spans 13 amino acids. CDR3 sequence (DNA): TGTGCCAGCACCCTTGGGGGCGGAGATACGCAGTATTTT. It codes for CASTLGGGDTQYF.

V and J are TRBV20-1 and TRBJ1-5, with 8 positions matching TRBD1. The V segment lost 3 bases and the J segment 7 bases; nucleotides outside the gene matches: 8. Germline V gives CDR1 DFQATT, CDR2 SNEGSKA (reference sequence). This CDR3 has 14 residues. The CDR3 is CSASRQGREQPQHF. CDR3 coding DNA: TGCAGTGCTAGTCGACAGGGGAGGGAACAGCCCCAGCATTTT.

A note on this clone: Other DNA sequences in the sample encode the same CDR3. This CDR3 is CASSQGREKLFF. The DNA of the CDR3 is TGTGCCAGCAGCCAGGGGCGCGAAAAACTGTTTTTT. The chain recombines TRBV3-1 (or the pseudogene TRBV3-2) with TRBJ1-4, with D maybe TRBD1 (5 bases). Trimming removed 3 bases at V and 8 bases at J, with 7 bases between. Germline assignment: CDR1 LGHDT and CDR2 YNNKEL (reference sequence). This CDR3 comprises 12 residues.

V gene TRBV6-5 combines with J gene TRBJ1-4, with unresolved D. Trimming left V 8 bases short and J 1 base short, with 11 bases between. Germline V lookup: CDR1 MNHEY, CDR2 SVGAGI. The CDR3 is 14 residues long. CDR3 amino acids: CASLDHVTNEKLFF. The CDR3 coding sequence is TGTGCCAGCCTAGACCATGTAACTAATGAAAAACTGTTTTTT.

This rearrangement joins TRBV6-5 to TRBJ2-3, with D hard to call. Trimming left V 4 bases short and J 3 bases short, with 2 bases between. The CDR3 extends over 11 amino acids. Germline loops: CDR1 MNHEY, CDR2 SVGAGI. The CDR3 DNA follows: TGTGCCAGCAGTTCAACAGATACGCAGTATTTT. Its translation is CASSSTDTQYF.

This clone was found many times. The chain carries TRBV3-1 (or the pseudogene TRBV3-2) and TRBJ1-2, with a possible D match to TRBD1 (5 bases). Germline values: CDR1 LGHDT, CDR2 YNNKEL (reference sequence). The CDR3 is 15 residues long. Trimming shortened V by 8 bases and J by 4 bases, and 20 bases separated the two germline ends. CDR3 amino acids: CASSQGRGMFYGYTF. Here the CDR3 DNA reads TGTGCCAGCTCACAAGGACGGGGGATGTTCTATGGCTACACCTTC.

The rearrangement links TRBV30 to TRBJ2-5, with 10 nucleotides matching TRBD1. CDR1 is GTSNPN, CDR2 SVGIG, per germline (reference sequence). The V segment lost 0 bases and the J segment 5 bases; nucleotides outside the gene matches: 3. This CDR3 has 14 amino acids. The CDR3 DNA reads TGTGCCTGGAGTGTACTGGGACAGGGGGAGACCCAGTACTTC. Translating it yields CAWSVLGQGETQYF.

This chain uses TRBV19 with TRBJ2-3; 9 positions match TRBD2. CDR1 and CDR2 from the germline V gene are LNHDA and SQIVND (reference sequence). V lost 6 bases, J lost 2 bases, and 12 bases stayed unmatched. This CDR3 comprises 17 residues. The CDR3 DNA reads as TGTGCCAGTAGGCGATACCCGTCTAGCGGGGACACAGATACGCAGTATTTT. As protein: CASRRYPSSGDTDTQYF.

The gene calls are TRBV6-1 and TRBJ2-5; tentative D call: TRBD1 (6 bases). CDR3 length: 15 amino acids. In germline, CDR1 is MNHNS, CDR2 SASEGT. The germline V and J ends were trimmed by 0 bases and 3 bases, with 11 bases remaining between them. For the CDR3, the DNA is TGTGCCAGCAGTGAAGCGAGCAGGGGAAAAGAGACCCAGTACTTC. It translates to CASSEASRGKETQYF.